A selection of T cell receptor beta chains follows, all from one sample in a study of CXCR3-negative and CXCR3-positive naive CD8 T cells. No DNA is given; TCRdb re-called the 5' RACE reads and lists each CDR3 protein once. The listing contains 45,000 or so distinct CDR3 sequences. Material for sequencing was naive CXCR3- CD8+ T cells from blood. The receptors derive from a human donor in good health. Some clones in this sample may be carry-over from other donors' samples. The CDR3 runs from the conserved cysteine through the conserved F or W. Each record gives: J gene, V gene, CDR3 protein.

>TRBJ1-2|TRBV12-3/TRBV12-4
CASSLNRGPYGYTF
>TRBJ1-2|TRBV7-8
CASSLLAVQGYTF
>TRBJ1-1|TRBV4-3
CASSYGTVNTEAFF
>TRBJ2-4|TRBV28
CASSFAKNIQYF
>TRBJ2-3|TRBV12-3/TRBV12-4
CASSSTGLTDTQYF
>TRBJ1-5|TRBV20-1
CSARDTLGQDNQPQHF
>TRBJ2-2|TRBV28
CVSRTGNTGELFF
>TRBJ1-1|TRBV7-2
CASSFETRLPEAFF
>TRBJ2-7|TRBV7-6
CASSPDRRAYEQYF
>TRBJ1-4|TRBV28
CASHRATNEKLFF
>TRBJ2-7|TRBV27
CASRFQDSYEQYF
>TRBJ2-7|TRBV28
CASSFPGDNEQYF
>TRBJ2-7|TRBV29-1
CSVEWEDYEQYF
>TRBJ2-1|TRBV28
CASSPELSRWEQFF
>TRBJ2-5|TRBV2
CASSVWTSGPQETQYF
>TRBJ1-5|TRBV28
CASSHGRRNQPQHF
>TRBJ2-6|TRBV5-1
CASRKTGNSGANVLTF
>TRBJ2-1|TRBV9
CASSRTSGQAFNEQFF
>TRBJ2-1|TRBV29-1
CSVLRGNSYNEQFF
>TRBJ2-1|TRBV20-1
CSAHSSGGSYNEQFF
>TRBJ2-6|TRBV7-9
CASSLAGDYSGANVLTF
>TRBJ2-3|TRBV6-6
CASSYYAGGSSTDTQYF
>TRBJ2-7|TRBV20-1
CSAPGQGYYEQYF
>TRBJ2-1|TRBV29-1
CSVEVGVWNEQFF
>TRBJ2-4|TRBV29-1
CSVDGEEAKNIQYF
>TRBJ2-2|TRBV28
CASSLSQGTGELFF
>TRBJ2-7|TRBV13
CASSPRLAGTSYEQYF
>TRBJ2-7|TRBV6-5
CASSYSGSFSESSYEQYF
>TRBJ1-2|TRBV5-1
CASSLYVGSNYGYTF
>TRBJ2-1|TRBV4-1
CASSQGTGLYNEQFF
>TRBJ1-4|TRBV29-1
CSVESGEVNEKLFF
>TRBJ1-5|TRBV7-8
CASSLKGREGVHQPQHF
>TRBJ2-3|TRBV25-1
CASSDLDSRVDTQYF
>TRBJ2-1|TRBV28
CASRRDRGPQYEQFF
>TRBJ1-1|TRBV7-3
CASSSRLNTEAFF
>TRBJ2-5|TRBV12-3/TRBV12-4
CASSRAYGETQYF
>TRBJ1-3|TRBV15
CATSPFPPSSGNTIYF
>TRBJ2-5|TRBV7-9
CASSFFGGSGETQYF
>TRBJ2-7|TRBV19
CASSISPAPWSYHEQYF
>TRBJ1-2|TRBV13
CASSPRTGINYGYTF
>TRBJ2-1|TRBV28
CASSLRQMSSYNEQFF
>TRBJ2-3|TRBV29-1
CSVVEDYLEPDTQYF
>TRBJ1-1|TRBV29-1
CSVEGTAEGMNTEAFF